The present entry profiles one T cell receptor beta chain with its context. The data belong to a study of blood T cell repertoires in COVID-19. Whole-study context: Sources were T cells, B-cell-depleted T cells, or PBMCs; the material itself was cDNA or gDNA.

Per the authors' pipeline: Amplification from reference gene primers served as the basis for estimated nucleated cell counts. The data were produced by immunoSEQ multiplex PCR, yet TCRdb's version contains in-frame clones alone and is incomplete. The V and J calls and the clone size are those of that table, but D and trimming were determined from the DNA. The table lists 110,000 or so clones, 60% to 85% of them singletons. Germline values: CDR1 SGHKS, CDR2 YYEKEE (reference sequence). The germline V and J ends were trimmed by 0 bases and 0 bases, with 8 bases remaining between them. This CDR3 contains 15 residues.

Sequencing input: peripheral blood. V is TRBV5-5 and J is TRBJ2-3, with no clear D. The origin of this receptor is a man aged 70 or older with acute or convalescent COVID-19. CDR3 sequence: CASSLASYSTDTQYF. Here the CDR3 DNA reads TGTGCCAGCAGCTTGGCGAGTTATAGCACAGATACGCAGTATTTT.